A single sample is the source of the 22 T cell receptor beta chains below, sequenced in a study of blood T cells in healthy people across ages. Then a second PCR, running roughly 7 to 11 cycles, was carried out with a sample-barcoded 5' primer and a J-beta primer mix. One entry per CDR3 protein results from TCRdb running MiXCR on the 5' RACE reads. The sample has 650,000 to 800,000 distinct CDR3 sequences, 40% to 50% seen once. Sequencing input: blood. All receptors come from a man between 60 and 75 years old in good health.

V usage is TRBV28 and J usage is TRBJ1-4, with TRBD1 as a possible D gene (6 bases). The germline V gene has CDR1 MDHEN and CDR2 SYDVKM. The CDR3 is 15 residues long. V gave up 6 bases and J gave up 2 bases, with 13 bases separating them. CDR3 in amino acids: CASSATGITNEKLFF. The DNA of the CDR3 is TGTGCCAGCAGCGCCACAGGGATTACTAATGAAAAACTGTTTTTT.

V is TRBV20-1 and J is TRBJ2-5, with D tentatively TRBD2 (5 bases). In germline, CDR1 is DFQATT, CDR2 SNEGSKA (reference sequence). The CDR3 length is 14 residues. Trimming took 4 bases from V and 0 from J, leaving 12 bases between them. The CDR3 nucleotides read TGCAGTGCTACGCGGGCCCCTCACCAAGAGACCCAGTACTTC. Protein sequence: CSATRAPHQETQYF.

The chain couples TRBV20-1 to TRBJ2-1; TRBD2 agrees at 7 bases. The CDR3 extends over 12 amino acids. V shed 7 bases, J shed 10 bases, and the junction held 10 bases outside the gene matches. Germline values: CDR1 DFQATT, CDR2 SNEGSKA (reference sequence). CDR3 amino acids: CSVKRDSYEQFF. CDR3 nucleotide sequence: TGCAGTGTGAAGCGGGACTCCTACGAGCAGTTCTTC.

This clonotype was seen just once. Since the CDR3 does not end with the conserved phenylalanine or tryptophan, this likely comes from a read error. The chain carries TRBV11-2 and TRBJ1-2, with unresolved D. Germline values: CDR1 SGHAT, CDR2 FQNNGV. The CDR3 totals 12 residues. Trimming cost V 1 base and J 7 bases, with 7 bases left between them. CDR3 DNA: TGTGCCAGCAGCTTAGGCGATGCTGGCTACACCATC. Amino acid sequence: CASSLGDAGYTI.

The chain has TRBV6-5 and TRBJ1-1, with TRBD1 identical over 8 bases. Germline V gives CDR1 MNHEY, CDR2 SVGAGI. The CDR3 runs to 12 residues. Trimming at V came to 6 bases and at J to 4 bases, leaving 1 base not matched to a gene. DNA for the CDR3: TGTGCCAGCAGGACAGGGGCCACTGAAGCTTTCTTT. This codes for CASRTGATEAFF.

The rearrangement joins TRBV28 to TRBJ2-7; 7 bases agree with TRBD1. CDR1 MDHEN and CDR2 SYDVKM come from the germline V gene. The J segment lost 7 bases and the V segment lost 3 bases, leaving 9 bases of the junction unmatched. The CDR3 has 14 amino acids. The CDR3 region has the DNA TGTGCCAGCAGTTTTACAGGGGTGGACAATGAGCAGTACTTC. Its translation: CASSFTGVDNEQYF.

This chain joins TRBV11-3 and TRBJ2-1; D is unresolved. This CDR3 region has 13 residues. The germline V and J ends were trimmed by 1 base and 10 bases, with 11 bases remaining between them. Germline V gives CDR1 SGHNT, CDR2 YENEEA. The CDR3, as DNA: TGTGCCAGCAGCTTAGCCCGGAAGGGCGAGCAGTTCTTC. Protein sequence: CASSLARKGEQFF.

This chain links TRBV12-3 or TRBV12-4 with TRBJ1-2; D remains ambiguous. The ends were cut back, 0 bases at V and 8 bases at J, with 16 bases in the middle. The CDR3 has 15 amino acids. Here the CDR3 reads CASSLAVSAMLGYTF. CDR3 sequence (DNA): TGTGCCAGCAGTTTAGCCGTCAGTGCAATGCTGGGCTACACCTTC.

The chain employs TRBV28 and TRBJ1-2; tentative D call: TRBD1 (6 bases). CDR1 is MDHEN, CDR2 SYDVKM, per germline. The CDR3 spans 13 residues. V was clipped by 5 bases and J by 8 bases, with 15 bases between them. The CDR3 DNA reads TGTGCCAGCAGTGCCCCAGACAGGCAAGGCTACACCTTC. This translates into CASSAPDRQGYTF.

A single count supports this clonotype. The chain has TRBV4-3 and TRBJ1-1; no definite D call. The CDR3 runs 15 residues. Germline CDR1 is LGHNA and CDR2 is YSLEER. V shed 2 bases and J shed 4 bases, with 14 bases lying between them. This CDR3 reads CASSQPERGVTEAFF. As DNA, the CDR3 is TGCGCCAGCAGCCAACCCGAACGGGGAGTCACTGAAGCTTTCTTT.

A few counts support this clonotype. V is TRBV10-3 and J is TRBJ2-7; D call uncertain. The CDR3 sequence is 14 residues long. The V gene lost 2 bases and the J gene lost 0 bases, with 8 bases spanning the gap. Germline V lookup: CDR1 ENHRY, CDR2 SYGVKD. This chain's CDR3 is CAISEQSSSYEQYF. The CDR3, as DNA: TGTGCCATCAGTGAGCAGAGCAGCTCCTACGAGCAGTACTTC.

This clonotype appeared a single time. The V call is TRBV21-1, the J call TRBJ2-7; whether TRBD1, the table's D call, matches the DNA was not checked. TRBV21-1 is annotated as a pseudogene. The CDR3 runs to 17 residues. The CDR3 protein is CASSKGAPGQGACEQYF. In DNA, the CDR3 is TGTGCCAGCAGCAAAGGCGCCCCGGGACAGGGAGCGTGCGAGCAGTACTTC.

CDR3 amino acids: CASSEEVAGTYEQYF. Written as DNA, the CDR3 is TGTGCCAGCAGTGAGGAGGTAGCGGGGACCTACGAGCAGTACTTC. This rearrangement joins TRBV2 to TRBJ2-4; 8 bases agree with TRBD2. The J call may be wrong; the DNA end is better matched by TRBJ2-7. This CDR3 has 15 residues. The V gene's germline CDR1 is SNHLY and CDR2 FYNNEI.

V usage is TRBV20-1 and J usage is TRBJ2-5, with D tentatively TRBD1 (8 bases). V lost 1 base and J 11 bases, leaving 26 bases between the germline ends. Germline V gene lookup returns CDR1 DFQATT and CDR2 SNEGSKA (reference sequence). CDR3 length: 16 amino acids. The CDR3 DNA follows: TGCAGTGCTAGAGGGACAGGGACTACCTCCTACAATGAGCAGTACTTC. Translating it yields CSARGTGTTSYNEQYF.

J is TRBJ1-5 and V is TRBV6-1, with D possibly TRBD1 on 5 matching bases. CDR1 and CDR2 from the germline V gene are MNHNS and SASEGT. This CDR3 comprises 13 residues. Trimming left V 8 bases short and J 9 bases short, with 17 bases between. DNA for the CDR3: TGTGCCAGCGGTCCAACGGGGCCGGTGCCCCAGCATTTT. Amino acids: CASGPTGPVPQHF.

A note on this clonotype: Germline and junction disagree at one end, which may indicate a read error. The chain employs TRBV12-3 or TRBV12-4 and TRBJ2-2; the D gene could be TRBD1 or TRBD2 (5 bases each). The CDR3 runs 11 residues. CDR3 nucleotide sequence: TGTGTCAGCGAGGGGACCGGGGAGCTGTTTTTT. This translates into CVSEGTGELFF.

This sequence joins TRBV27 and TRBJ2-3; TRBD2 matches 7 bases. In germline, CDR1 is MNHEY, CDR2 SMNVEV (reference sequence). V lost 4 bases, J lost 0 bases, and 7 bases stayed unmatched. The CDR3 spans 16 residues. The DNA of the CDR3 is TGTGCCAGCAGTTCTAGAGCGGGGCTTAGCACAGATACGCAGTATTTT. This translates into CASSSRAGLSTDTQYF.

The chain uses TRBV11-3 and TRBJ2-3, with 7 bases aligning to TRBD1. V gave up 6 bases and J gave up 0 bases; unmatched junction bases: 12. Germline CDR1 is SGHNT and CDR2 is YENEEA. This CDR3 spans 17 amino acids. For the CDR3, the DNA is TGTGCCAGCAGTTTGGGACAGACGATCGCTAGCACAGATACGCAGTATTTT. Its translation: CASSLGQTIASTDTQYF.

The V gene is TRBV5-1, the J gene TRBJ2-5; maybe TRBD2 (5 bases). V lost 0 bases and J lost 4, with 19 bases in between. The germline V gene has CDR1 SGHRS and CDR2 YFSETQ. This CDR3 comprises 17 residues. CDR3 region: CASSLEQPGKWGETQYF. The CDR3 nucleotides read TGCGCCAGCAGCTTGGAACAACCGGGAAAATGGGGAGAGACCCAGTACTTC.

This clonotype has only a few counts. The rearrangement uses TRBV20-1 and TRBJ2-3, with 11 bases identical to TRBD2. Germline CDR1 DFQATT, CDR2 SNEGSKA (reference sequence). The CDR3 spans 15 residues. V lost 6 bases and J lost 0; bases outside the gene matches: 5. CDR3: CSAPLAGGSTDTQYF. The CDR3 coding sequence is TGCAGTGCGCCATTAGCGGGGGGGAGCACAGATACGCAGTATTTT.

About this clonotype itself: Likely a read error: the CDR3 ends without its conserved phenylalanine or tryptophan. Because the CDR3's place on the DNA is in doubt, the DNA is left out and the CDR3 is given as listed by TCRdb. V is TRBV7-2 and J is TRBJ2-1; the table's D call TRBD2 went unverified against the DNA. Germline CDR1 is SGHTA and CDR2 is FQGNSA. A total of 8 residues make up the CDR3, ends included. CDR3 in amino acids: CASSSLLA.

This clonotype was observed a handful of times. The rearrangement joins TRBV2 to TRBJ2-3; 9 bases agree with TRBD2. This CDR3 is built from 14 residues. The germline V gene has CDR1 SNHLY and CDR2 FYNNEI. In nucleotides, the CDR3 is TGTGCACGGCCGGCTAGCGGGGTTTCAGATACGCAGTATTTT. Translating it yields CARPASGVSDTQYF.